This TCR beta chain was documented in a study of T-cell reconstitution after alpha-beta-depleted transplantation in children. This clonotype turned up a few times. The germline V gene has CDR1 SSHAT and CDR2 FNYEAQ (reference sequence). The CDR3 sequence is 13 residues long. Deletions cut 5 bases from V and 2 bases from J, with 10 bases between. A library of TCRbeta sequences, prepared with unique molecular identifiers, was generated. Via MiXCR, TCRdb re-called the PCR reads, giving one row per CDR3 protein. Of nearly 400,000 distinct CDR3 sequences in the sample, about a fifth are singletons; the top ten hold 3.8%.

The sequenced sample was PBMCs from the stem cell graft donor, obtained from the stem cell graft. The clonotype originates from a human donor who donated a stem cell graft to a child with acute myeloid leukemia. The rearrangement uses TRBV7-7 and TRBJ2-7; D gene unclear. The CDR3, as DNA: TGTGCCAGCAGCCAAGACCAAACCTACGAGCAGTACTTC. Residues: CASSQDQTYEQYF. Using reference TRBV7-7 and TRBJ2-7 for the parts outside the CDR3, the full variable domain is GAGVSQSPRYKVTKRGQDVTLRCDPISSHATLYWYQQALGQGPEFLTYFNYEAQPDKSGLPSDRFSAERPEGSISTLTIQRTEQRDSAMYRCASSQDQTYEQYFGPGTRLTVT.